This T cell receptor beta chain was sequenced for a study of T cells in Graves' hyperthyroidism and ophthalmopathy (dated by TCRdb to the late 2010s). Background on the whole study: Peripheral blood samples were taken at initial diagnosis, before any treatment was given. Following sampling, methimazole starting at 30 mg daily was given to hyperthyroidism patients, and high-dose intravenous methylprednisolone was given to ophthalmopathy patients. According to the paper, TCR Vbeta CDR3 sequencing was carried out on 135 peripheral blood samples, which came from fewer than 50 ophthalmopathy, approximately 78 hyperthyroidism and approximately 17 progressor patients. The 100 discovery patients were randomly split 7:3 into training and test sets. The study also compared thyroid tissue and blood T-cell repertoires from five or six Graves' hyperthyroidism patients. TCR V-J signatures able to tell the groups apart were searched for in a discovery cohort of 100 patients, of whom more than 40 had Graves' ophthalmopathy and about 60 had stable Graves' hyperthyroidism. Prospective prediction of ophthalmopathy was tested in an independent validation cohort of 18 to 20 hyperthyroidism patients and some 17 patients who later progressed to ophthalmopathy. Summary of the overall study and its limitations: No statistical method was used to set the sample size in advance, and investigators knew the group allocation. A 13 V-J signature model separated ophthalmopathy from stable hyperthyroidism, with about 90% sensitivity and roughly 81% specificity in cross-validation and 80%/75% in testing. In validation, the model predicted progression to ophthalmopathy a median of approximately 6.6 months before onset, with roughly 68% sensitivity and more than 72% specificity. Blood samples also contained most of the expanded thyroid clonotypes (frequency above 0.001), which suggests that blood repertoires may reflect thyroid immune responses.

This clonotype was seen a few times. Its antigen is not yet known. Base qualities are missing; no much larger clone stands one base away. The CDR3 covers 15 residues, taking in both the cysteine and the phenylalanine. Only CDR3 DNA remains: 45 bases, in frame from the first base. CDR1 and CDR2 are drawn from the germline V gene: SGHRS, YFSETQ. The junction shows trimming of 4 bases on V and 4 bases on J, and the gene matches do not reach 6 bases of it. Amplification of TCR beta CDR3 regions was carried out from RNA transcripts. The first round of RT-PCR for the TCR CDR3 was performed with the HTBI primer set and the Qiagen OneStep RT-PCR kit. The libraries were constructed in a second round of multiplex PCR and then size-selected and purified. Paired-end sequencing of the libraries was performed with 100 bp reads on an Illumina HiSeq2000. The study's processing was this. SOAPnuke was used to process the raw data, with reads discarded if the reads contained adapters or uncalled bases, had a mean Phred below 15, or lacked an exact constant-primer or identifier match. COPE v1.2.5 was used to merge the high-quality paired reads, and each unique nucleotide sequence was defined as a clonotype. MiTCR v1.1 was used to align the clonotypes against IMGT TRBV, TRBD and TRBJ reference segments. Analysis was restricted to V-J combinations with a frequency above 0.0001, which covered over 98% of repertoires. The TCS score was defined as the ratio of F50 (clonal expansion) to E x V (chaos), calculated using BLOSUM62-based TCRdist between CDR3 peptides within each V-J. Welch's t-statistics and random forest reduced some 510 V-J features to about 12, which were used in a naive Bayes classifier (R e1071). The public reads were reanalyzed by TCRdb: fastp trimming at Q25, MiXCR alignment, in-frame beta chains only. Rows are unified per CDR3 protein, each entry keeping the most common DNA and genes. These V and J calls originate from TCRdb's pipeline instead of the authors' own analysis. The sample data list 460,000 or so distinct CDR3 sequences, and around an eighth of these were observed just once. 15% to 20% of the sample comes from the top ten.

Graves' hyperthyroidism was defined as stable when no progression to ophthalmopathy occurred over 18 months of follow-up. Hyperthyroidism patients were newly diagnosed, with disease duration under 2 months, and aged 18 to 65 years. The study excluded patients with uncontrolled infections, other autoimmune diseases, pregnancy or lactation. Diagnoses relied on clinical symptoms, serum thyroxine and TRAb, thyroid ultrasound and orbital computed tomography. Ficoll-Paque density gradient centrifugation was used to isolate PBMCs from 8 to 10 ml of fresh peripheral blood. Total RNA was extracted with Trizol reagent, and quality was checked on an Agilent 2100 Bioanalyzer.

The material sequenced was blood. The TCR sequence derives from a young woman with Graves' hyperthyroidism. The chain is encoded by TRBV5-1 joined to TRBJ2-7, with 12 bases in between that match TRBD1. The DNA sequence is given as TGCGCCAGCAGCCCAGGGACAGGGGGCTTATACGAGCAGTACTTC. Its product reads: CASSPGTGGLYEQYF.